The present T cell receptor beta chain was sequenced within a study of T-cell reconstitution after alpha-beta-depleted transplantation in children. This clonotype has only a few counts. Its target is not known. The study's findings and limits: T-cell counts and diversity at one year post-transplant came mainly from newly produced T cells. Expanded graft clones, several hundred of them, were reportedly the source of alpha-beta T cells about two months after transplant. High day-60 TCRbeta diversity in some patients came from surviving recipient T cells and thymic progenitors.

TCRbeta library preparation incorporated unique molecular identifiers. TCRdb redid the calling of the PCR reads with MiXCR, one entry per CDR3 protein. The data contain about 830,000 distinct CDR3 sequences, 15% to 20% of them singletons. V shed 3 bases and J shed 3 bases, with 5 bases lying between them. This CDR3 region has 12 residues. The source was PBMCs, mostly from graft donor cells, collected 360 days after TCRalphabeta/CD19-depleted stem cell transplant. This receptor was identified in a male patient younger than 18 who had a stem cell transplant for acute lymphoblastic leukemia, so the T cells may come from the graft donor. The rearrangement links TRBV12-3 or TRBV12-4 to TRBJ1-2; D not resolved. CDR3 sequence reads: CASSFMDYGYTF. The CDR3 bases are TGTGCCAGCAGTTTTATGGACTATGGCTACACCTTC.